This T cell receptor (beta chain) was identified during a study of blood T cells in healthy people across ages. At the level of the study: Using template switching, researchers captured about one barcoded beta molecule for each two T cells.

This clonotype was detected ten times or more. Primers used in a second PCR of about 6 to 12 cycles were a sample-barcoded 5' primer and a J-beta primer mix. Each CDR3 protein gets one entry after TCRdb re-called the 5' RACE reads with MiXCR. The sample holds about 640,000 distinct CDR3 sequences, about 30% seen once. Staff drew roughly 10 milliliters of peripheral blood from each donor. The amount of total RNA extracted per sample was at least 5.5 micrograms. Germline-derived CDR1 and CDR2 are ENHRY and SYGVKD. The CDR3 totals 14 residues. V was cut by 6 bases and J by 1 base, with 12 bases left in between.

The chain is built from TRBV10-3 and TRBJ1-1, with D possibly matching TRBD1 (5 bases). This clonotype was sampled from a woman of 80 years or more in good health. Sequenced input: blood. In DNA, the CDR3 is TGTGCCATCAGACACACGCAGGGGAACACTGAAGCTTTCTTT. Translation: CAIRHTQGNTEAFF.